The TCR beta chain under discussion was sequenced for a study of blood T cell repertoires in COVID-19. The wider study: Samples came from the United States, Italy and Spain, spanning acute and convalescent COVID-19. PBMCs, B-cell-depleted T cells, or T cells were the source of the cDNA or gDNA that made up the material.

In the original processing: Reference gene primers were amplified, and this amplification served to estimate nucleated cell counts. The table came from immunoSEQ multiplex PCR; TCRdb's copy has only in-frame clones and leaves some out. V and J calls and clone size are copied from that table; D and trimming were computed from the DNA. The data contain about 330,000 clones, 85% to 90% of them singletons. This CDR3 region has 12 residues. V was clipped by 0 bases and J by 3 bases, with 3 bases between them. Germline V gene sequence: CDR1 SGHRS, CDR2 YFSETQ. The receptor was derived from a woman aged 50 to 60 with active or convalescent COVID-19. V is TRBV5-1 and J is TRBJ2-5; D unresolved. The sequencing sample was made of peripheral blood. This CDR3 is CASSLGEETQYF. CDR3 bases: TGCGCCAGCAGCTTGGGAGAAGAGACCCAGTACTTC.